This TCR beta chain was captured by sequencing in a study of blood T cells in healthy people across ages. This CDR3 spans 15 amino acids. Germline CDR1 and CDR2: SEHNR and FQNEAQ (reference sequence). Trimming removed 4 bases at V and 1 base at J, with 13 bases between. On this clonotype itself: Its antigen is still unknown.

Peripheral blood was drawn, about 9.7 milliliters per donor. The authors ran a second PCR of roughly 6 to 12 cycles using a sample-barcoded 5' primer and a J-beta primer mix. Every single cDNA molecule received a tag from a template-switch adaptor with 12 random nucleotides. TCRdb re-called the 5' RACE reads through MiXCR, storing one row per CDR3 protein. The table includes about 640,000 distinct CDR3 sequences, 58% detected once. Whole-study findings and limits: In these data, TCR beta diversity tracked strongly with naive T cell percentage. Long-lived donors had more naive CD4+ cells and higher diversity than aged donors.

V and J are TRBV7-9 and TRBJ2-5, with no clear D. The receptor comes from a man in his 60s in good health. The sequenced material came from blood. CDR3 amino acids: CASSSALVLQETQYF. The CDR3 DNA reads as TGTGCCAGCAGCTCGGCCCTGGTTCTCCAAGAGACCCAGTACTTC. The entire variable domain, with the rest obtained from reference TRBV7-9 and TRBJ2-5, is as follows: DTGVSQNPRHKITKRGQNVTFRCDPISEHNRLYWYRQTLGQGPEFLTYFQNEAQLEKSRLLSDRFSAERPKGSFSTLEIQRTEQGDSAMYLCASSSALVLQETQYFGPGTRLLVL.